This T cell receptor (beta chain) was captured by sequencing in a study of T-cell reconstitution after alpha-beta-depleted transplantation in children. Study-level results: Hyperexpanded clones declined; after one year, newly produced T cells mostly supplied diversity.

Points on this clonotype: What it binds is not known.

Unique molecular identifiers tagged the TCRbeta library. TCRdb itself ran the PCR reads through MiXCR, one entry per CDR3 protein. The table records about 440,000 distinct CDR3 sequences, 43% of them present only once. The TCR was taken from a girl aged 2 to 9 with aplastic anemia, due to receive a stem cell transplant. Here the sequenced sample was PBMCs, taken before TCRalphabeta/CD19-depleted stem cell transplant.

CDR3 sequence: CASSQDDEEGMPTDTQYF. CDR3 coding DNA: TGTGCCAGCAGCCAAGATGACGAGGAGGGAATGCCGACAGATACGCAGTATTTT. This chain joins TRBV4-2 and TRBJ2-3, with a tentative D call TRBD2 (6 bases). CDR1 is LGHNA, CDR2 YNFKEQ, per germline. With 0 bases removed from V and 3 bases from J, the gap between germline ends came to 19 bases. The CDR3 has 18 amino acids.